This TCR beta chain was captured in a study of T cells after yellow fever vaccination. The wider study: Fractions of low cell number were prepared using SMART-Seq v4 Ultra Low Input.

Germline CDR1 reads SQVTM; CDR2 reads ANQGSEA. V was pared by 7 bases and J by 6 bases, with 4 bases of the junction left unmatched. The CDR3 runs to 14 residues. This clonotype was seen a few times. Antigen: not known. In TCRdb, the 5' RACE reads were re-called with MiXCR into one record per CDR3 protein. The table lists roughly 340,000 distinct CDR3 sequences, about 4% of them singletons. Study observations and caveats: A small proportion of clonotypes was detected in both the CD4 and CD8 compartments.

This sequence joins TRBV29-1 and TRBJ2-2; TRBD2 matches at 14 bases. The sequence derives from a man aged 18 to 30 who received the YFV17D yellow fever vaccine. Sequencing used PBMCs, obtained 5 days after the yellow fever booster vaccination. This CDR3 is CSAMTSGGAGELFF. Written as DNA, the CDR3 is TGCAGCGCAATGACTAGCGGGGGGGCCGGGGAGCTGTTTTTT.